Following are 9 T cell receptor beta chains from one sample sequenced in a study of yellow fever vaccine responses in identical twins. Each CDR3 protein is one row after TCRdb ran MiXCR on the RT-PCR reads. The sample holds 17,000 or so distinct CDR3 sequences, approximately 70% seen once. Sample: T cells from blood (PBMCs), unsorted or a sorted subset (not recorded which), taken before or after yellow fever vaccination (not recorded which). The receptors originated from a woman younger than 30 who received the yellow fever vaccine.

This sequence joins TRBV5-6 and TRBJ2-3; 7 bases are shared with TRBD2. Losses at the gene ends were 0 bases for V and 4 bases for J; bases not matched to a gene: 2. The CDR3 is 14 amino acids. Germline V gene data show CDR1 as SGHDT and CDR2 as YYEEEE. Here the CDR3 reads CASSLATSADTQYF. The CDR3 DNA sequence: TGTGCCAGCAGCTTGGCTACTAGCGCAGATACGCAGTATTTT.

The V gene is TRBV12-3 or TRBV12-4, the J gene TRBJ1-6, with 7 bases aligning to TRBD1. With V trimmed by 6 bases and J by 8 bases, 7 bases remained unmatched. This CDR3 is 14 amino acids long. CDR3 sequence reads: CASSPGQPYSPLHF. CDR3 in DNA: TGTGCCAGCAGCCCGGGACAGCCTTATTCACCCCTCCACTTT.

The genes are TRBV29-1 and TRBJ2-3, with TRBD2 matching over 7 bases. The CDR3 contains 14 residues. The J segment lost 4 bases and the V segment lost 3 bases, leaving 7 bases of the junction unmatched. Germline V gene data show CDR1 as SQVTM and CDR2 as ANQGSEA. The CDR3 DNA is TGCAGCGTTGACTGGGAGGGCCAGGCAGATACGCAGTATTTT. Protein sequence: CSVDWEGQADTQYF.

The rearrangement links TRBV2 to TRBJ2-7; D gene unclear. V lost 1 base and J 3 bases, leaving 1 base between the germline ends. The CDR3 is 11 amino acids. CDR1 and CDR2 from the germline V gene are SNHLY and FYNNEI. CDR3 sequence: CASSEGYEQYF. The CDR3 DNA reads as TGTGCCAGCAGTGAAGGCTACGAGCAGTACTTC. The full variable domain, in which reference TRBV2 and TRBJ2-7 provide the parts outside the CDR3, is EPEVTQTPSHQVTQMGQEVILRCVPISNHLYFYWYRQILGQKVEFLVSFYNNEISEKSEIFDDQFSVERPDGSNFTLKIRSTKLEDSAMYFCASSEGYEQYFGPGTRLTVT.

CDR3 DNA: TGCAGCGTTGAATCCTTAGCGGGAGGAGGAGGTGAGCAGTTCTTC. Translating it yields CSVESLAGGGGEQFF. The chain recombines TRBV29-1 with TRBJ2-1; 10 nucleotides match TRBD2. Germline V lookup: CDR1 SQVTM, CDR2 ANQGSEA. The junction had 10 bases not matched to a gene; V was cut back by 2 bases and J by 9 bases. This CDR3 is built from 15 residues.

The CDR3 region has the DNA TGTGCCAGCAGCAGCGGCCAAAACAATGAGCAGTTCTTC. Amino acids: CASSSGQNNEQFF. The chain couples TRBV7-3 to TRBJ2-1; possibly TRBD2 for D (5 bases). The CDR3 loop spans 13 amino acids. Germline loops: CDR1 SGHTA, CDR2 FQGTGA. Between the trimmed V and J ends, which lost 5 bases and 5 bases, there was a span of 10 bases.

J is TRBJ2-3 and V is TRBV29-1, with D possibly being TRBD2 (6 bases). Looked up from germline, CDR1 is SQVTM and CDR2 is ANQGSEA. The CDR3 runs 13 residues. V was shortened by 8 bases and J by 0 bases, with 12 bases between the two germline ends. CDR3 residues: CSPLAQSTDTQYF. The CDR3 DNA reads as TGCAGCCCGCTAGCGCAAAGCACAGATACGCAGTATTTT.

V gene TRBV11-3 combines with J gene TRBJ1-4, with D maybe TRBD1 (5 bases). Germline V gene lookup returns CDR1 SGHNT and CDR2 YENEEA. This CDR3 has 13 amino acids. Trimming removed 5 bases at V and 11 bases at J, with 15 bases between. DNA of the CDR3: TGTGCCAGCAGCACCGGGACCCTTTTGAAACTGTTTTTT. Translated: CASSTGTLLKLFF.

This chain connects TRBV7-7 to TRBJ2-6; D unclear. The CDR3 is 13 amino acids. Trimming removed 6 bases from V and 0 bases from J, with 3 bases in between. CDR1 and CDR2 (germline): SSHAT, FNYEAQ (reference sequence). This CDR3 reads CASRVSGANVLTF. The CDR3, as DNA: TGTGCCAGCAGGGTCTCTGGGGCCAACGTCCTGACTTTC.